The 17 T cell receptor beta chains below all came from one sample that was sequenced in a study of high-grade serous ovarian cancer treatment subgroups. Sequenced by immunoSEQ multiplex PCR; TCRdb stores in-frame clones only, minus some. The sample carries about 33,000 clones, approximately 81% recorded once. Tumor samples were obtained before definitive surgery or chemotherapy. Input material: tumor tissue. All receptors derive from a human donor with high-grade serous ovarian cancer.

The CDR3 sequence is CASSLGLQLGYTF. The CDR3 nucleotides read TGTGCCAGCAGCTTAGGACTGCAGCTTGGCTACACCTTC. V usage is TRBV7-9 and J usage is TRBJ1-2; D unclear. With 1 base removed from V and 7 bases from J, the gap between germline ends came to 10 bases. Germline loops: CDR1 SEHNR, CDR2 FQNEAQ (reference sequence). The CDR3 is made up of 13 amino acids.

The chain employs TRBV11-2 and TRBJ2-7; 12 positions agree with TRBD2. The CDR3 length is 14 residues. J lost 7 bases, V lost 7 bases, and 8 bases had no gene match. The germline V gene has CDR1 SGHAT and CDR2 FQNNGV. The CDR3 spells CASTPGLAGSEQYF. Written as DNA, the CDR3 is TGTGCCAGCACCCCAGGACTAGCGGGAAGTGAGCAGTACTTC.

The chain recombines TRBV30 with TRBJ2-5; 8 nucleotides match TRBD2. CDR1 GTSNPN and CDR2 SVGIG come from the germline V gene (reference sequence). Germline trimming cut 0 bases from V and 9 bases from J; bases unmatched to any gene: 6. The CDR3 has 13 amino acids. The CDR3 coding sequence is TGTGCCTGGAGTGTTGGGCCCGGGAGGGCCCAGTACTTC. It is translated as CAWSVGPGRAQYF.

This clone was detected once. V gene TRBV4-2 combines with J gene TRBJ1-4; D possibly corresponds to TRBD1 (6 bases). The germline CDR1 and CDR2 sequences are LGHNA and YNFKEQ. V was shortened by 1 base and J by 5 bases, with 14 bases between the two germline ends. The CDR3 contains 16 residues. Written as DNA, the CDR3 is TGTGCCAGCAGCCAAGGGTGGACAGCAGTAAATGAAAAACTGTTTTTT. Its translation is CASSQGWTAVNEKLFF.

This clone was detected once. V usage is TRBV10-2 and J usage is TRBJ2-1; D is undetermined. The CDR3 is made up of 13 amino acids. The germline CDR1 and CDR2 sequences are WSHSY and SAAADI. The V gene lost 0 bases and the J gene lost 7 bases, with 7 bases spanning the gap. CDR3: CASSESKDNEQFF. The CDR3 DNA sequence: TGCGCCAGCAGTGAGTCAAAGGATAATGAGCAGTTCTTC.

The rearrangement joins TRBV7-9 to TRBJ1-1, with D possibly matching TRBD1 (6 bases). The CDR3 is 15 amino acids. Germline assignment: CDR1 SEHNR and CDR2 FQNEAQ (reference sequence). V dropped 5 bases and J dropped 0 bases, with 13 bases sitting between them. The DNA of the CDR3 is TGTGCCAGCAGCGAGGGGGGGGGTATGAACACTGAAGCTTTCTTT. This gives the protein CASSEGGGMNTEAFF.

The chain is built from TRBV11-1 and TRBJ2-7; D ambiguous. The CDR3 is 14 amino acids. V was shortened by 2 bases and J by 6 bases, with 14 bases between the two germline ends. The germline V gene encodes CDR1 SGHAT and CDR2 FQDESV (reference sequence). The CDR3 DNA follows: TGTGCCAGCAGCTTAAATCCATCTTGGGGCGAGCAGTACTTC. Translated, it gives CASSLNPSWGEQYF.

V and J are TRBV7-2 and TRBJ2-7, with 7 bases identical to TRBD1. Looked up from germline, CDR1 is SGHTA and CDR2 is FQGNSA. The CDR3 loop spans 13 amino acids. V dropped 3 bases and J dropped 3; count of bases not matched to a gene: 2. The CDR3 bases are TGTGCCAGCAGCTTGGGACAGAACTACGAGCAGTACTTC. It yields the protein CASSLGQNYEQYF.

The genes are TRBV5-1 and TRBJ1-5, with unresolved D. The ends were cut back, 0 bases at V and 2 bases at J, with 6 bases in the middle. Germline V gene sequence: CDR1 SGHRS, CDR2 YFSETQ. The CDR3 sequence is 14 residues long. The CDR3: CASSLGSGNQPQHF. The CDR3, as DNA: TGCGCCAGCAGCTTGGGGTCTGGCAATCAGCCCCAGCATTTT.

This chain joins TRBV19 and TRBJ1-1, with D tentatively TRBD1 (6 bases). The germline V gene encodes CDR1 LNHDA and CDR2 SQIVND (reference sequence). The CDR3 spans 17 residues. Trimming took 3 bases from V and 1 from J, leaving 18 bases between them. The CDR3 bases are TGTGCCAGTAGTATTGGGGCTACAGGGCACGGGAACACTGAAGCTTTCTTT. Protein product: CASSIGATGHGNTEAFF.

This clone is a singleton in its sample. V gene TRBV19 combines with J gene TRBJ1-5, with 10 bases aligning to TRBD1. CDR3 length equals 13 residues. Per the germline V gene, CDR1 is LNHDA and CDR2 is SQIVND (reference sequence). J lost 4 bases, V lost 7 bases, and 1 base had no gene match. Here the CDR3 reads CASKDRGNQPQHF. CDR3 DNA sequence: TGTGCCAGTAAGGACAGGGGGAATCAGCCCCAGCATTTT.

V and J are TRBV25-1 and TRBJ2-1; D uncertain. Germline-derived CDR1 and CDR2 are MGHDK and SYGVNS. Trimming took off 6 bases at V and 0 bases at J, with 9 bases between the two ends. The CDR3 extends over 14 amino acids. The CDR3 DNA follows: TGTGCCAGCAGCAGGATAAGCTCCTACAATGAGCAGTTCTTC. It specifies CASSRISSYNEQFF.

The chain combines TRBV11-2 with TRBJ2-7; D is unresolved. This CDR3 spans 11 amino acids. Per germline, CDR1 SGHAT and CDR2 FQNNGV. V lost 8 bases and J lost 3, with 8 bases in between. This CDR3 is CASGAHYEQYF. For the CDR3, the DNA is TGTGCCAGCGGCGCACACTACGAGCAGTACTTC.

J is TRBJ1-2 and V is TRBV30, with D unresolved. Germline assignment: CDR1 GTSNPN and CDR2 SVGIG (reference sequence). This CDR3 spans 11 amino acids. The germline V and J ends were trimmed by 2 bases and 3 bases, with 4 bases remaining between them. The DNA of the CDR3 is TGTGCCTGGAGTCGGGACTATGGCTACACCTTC. Translating gives CAWSRDYGYTF.

This clone was counted between two and nine times. The chain couples TRBV30 to TRBJ2-1; TRBD2 matches at 8 bases. The J segment lost 9 bases and the V segment lost 7 bases, leaving 14 bases of the junction unmatched. CDR1 and CDR2 from the germline V gene are GTSNPN and SVGIG (reference sequence). The CDR3 loop spans 14 amino acids. In DNA, the CDR3 is TGTGCCTCCCAGCGGGAGTCCACCGGCTCTGAGCAGTTCTTC. Translation: CASQRESTGSEQFF. The complete variable domain, with remaining parts taken from reference TRBV30 and TRBJ2-1, reads SQTIHQWPATLVQPVGSPLSLECTVEGTSNPNLYWYRQAAGRGLQLLFYSVGIGQISSEVPQNLSASRPQDRQFILSSKKLLLSDSGFYLCASQRESTGSEQFFGPGTRLTVL.

The chain employs TRBV7-9 and TRBJ2-1; no definite D call. CDR1 and CDR2 (germline): SEHNR, FQNEAQ (reference sequence). The CDR3 totals 11 residues. V lost 3 bases and J 5 bases, leaving 2 bases between the germline ends. The DNA of the CDR3 is TGTGCCAGCAGCTTTAACAATGAGCAGTTCTTC. It is translated as CASSFNNEQFF.

The rearrangement uses TRBV11-3 and TRBJ2-1; D could derive from TRBD1 or TRBD2 (9 bases each). V lost 10 bases and J lost 5, with 27 bases in between. Germline CDR1 SGHNT, CDR2 YENEEA. The CDR3 consists of 17 residues. Here the CDR3 reads CAISTGGLAGPNNEQFF. CDR3 bases: TGTGCCATCTCGACAGGGGGGCTAGCGGGACCTAACAATGAGCAGTTCTTC.